This T cell receptor beta chain was identified in a study of CD8 T cells in Susac syndrome. J gave up 3 bases and V 7 bases, and 9 bases lay outside the gene matches. The CDR3 totals 14 residues. Germline V gene data show CDR1 as SQVTM and CDR2 as ANQGSEA. With random hexamers, 0.5 to 1 ug RNA was reverse transcribed. Amplification of TCR beta CDR3 used immunoSEQ multiplex PCR across 54 Vbeta and 13 Jbeta. TCRdb ran MiXCR on the immunoSEQ multiplex PCR reads and lists one entry per CDR3 protein. In the table there are approximately 100,000 distinct CDR3 sequences, around 90% of which are singletons. Sequencing was performed on CD4+ T cells from PBMCs. The sequence was obtained from a human donor in good health. The rearrangement links TRBV29-1 to TRBJ1-2; TRBD1 matches at 9 bases. CDR3 protein: CSAVRGQGDYGYTF. The CDR3 DNA is TGCAGCGCTGTGAGGGGACAGGGCGACTATGGCTACACCTTC. The full variable domain, rest sourced from reference TRBV29-1 and TRBJ1-2, is SAVISQKPSRDICQRGTSLTIQCQVDSQVTMMFWYRQQPGQSLTLIATANQGSEATYESGFVIDKFPISRPNLTFSTLTVSNMSPEDSSIYLCSAVRGQGDYGYTFGSGTRLTVV.